Listed here are 23 T cell receptor beta chains from one sample, sequenced in a study of shared clonotypes between healthy human individuals. The data were produced by immunoSEQ multiplex PCR, yet TCRdb's version contains in-frame clones alone and is incomplete. The top ten hold 1.5% of the sample, which has nearly 1,000,000 clones, approximately 80% seen once. Specimen: memory CD4+ T cells sorted from blood. This sample's subset: CD45RA-negative fraction. These receptors all stem from a man younger than 30 in good health.

The chain joins TRBV7-9 to TRBJ2-7; weak D call: TRBD1 (5 bases). The germline V gene encodes CDR1 SEHNR and CDR2 FQNEAQ (reference sequence). V lost 5 bases, J lost 2 bases, and 13 bases lay in between. This CDR3 is built from 14 residues. The CDR3 sequence: CASSEDSVTYEQYF. CDR3 nucleotides: TGTGCCAGCAGCGAAGACAGTGTCACCTACGAGCAGTACTTC.

The J gene is TRBJ1-2, the V gene TRBV6-1; D uncertain. The germline V gene has CDR1 MNHNS and CDR2 SASEGT. The CDR3 spans 13 residues. V gave up 6 bases and J gave up 3 bases, with 11 bases separating them. CDR3 sequence: CASRRARDYGYTF. CDR3 in DNA: TGTGCCAGCAGGAGGGCCCGGGACTATGGCTACACCTTC.

The V gene is TRBV10-3, the J gene TRBJ1-6, with 9 positions matching TRBD1. The V gene's germline CDR1 is ENHRY and CDR2 SYGVKD. V shed 6 bases and J 14 bases; nucleotides not matched to a gene: 8. The CDR3 totals 13 residues. The CDR3 sequence: CAISPGQGQTLHF. Here the CDR3 DNA reads TGTGCCATCAGCCCGGGACAGGGTCAGACCCTCCACTTT.

The genes are TRBV4-1 and TRBJ1-5, with D hard to call. The CDR3 loop spans 14 amino acids. V lost 1 base and J 2 bases, leaving 6 bases between the germline ends. The germline V gene has CDR1 MGHRA and CDR2 YSYEKL. The chain's CDR3 is CASSQGSRNQPQHF. The CDR3 region has the DNA TGCGCCAGCAGCCAAGGTAGTCGCAATCAGCCCCAGCATTTT.

On this clone: The missing conserved phenylalanine or tryptophan at the end of this CDR3 makes a read error likely. This chain links TRBV28 with TRBJ1-2; 10 nucleotides align to TRBD1. Germline V gene lookup returns CDR1 MDHEN and CDR2 SYDVKM. V gave up 8 bases and J gave up 8 bases; unmatched junction bases: 14. The CDR3 has 15 residues. The CDR3 bases are TGTGCCAGCGCCCAACTTGGGGGACAGGGGATAGGCTACACCCTC. Its protein product is CASAQLGGQGIGYTL.

On this clone: Other DNA sequences in the sample encode the same CDR3. V and J are TRBV5-1 and TRBJ2-4; D perhaps matches TRBD2 (5 bases). The CDR3 is made up of 17 amino acids. Germline CDR1 is SGHRS and CDR2 is YFSETQ. Trimming stripped 0 bases from V and 0 bases from J, with 13 bases between. The CDR3: CASSLDGSGRAKNIQYF. DNA for the CDR3: TGCGCCAGCAGCTTGGATGGGAGTGGGAGAGCCAAAAACATTCAGTACTTC.

The table lists this clone with a few counts. The genes are TRBV19 and TRBJ2-1; D ambiguous. Trimming stripped 2 bases from V and 4 bases from J, with 6 bases between. CDR1 LNHDA and CDR2 SQIVND come from the germline V gene (reference sequence). The CDR3 sequence is 13 residues long. The CDR3 spells CASSITAYNEQFF. The CDR3 bases are TGTGCCAGTAGTATAACTGCTTACAATGAGCAGTTCTTC.

This chain connects TRBV10-3 to TRBJ1-5, with a tentative D call TRBD1 (5 bases). Deletions cut 4 bases from V and 0 bases from J, with 10 bases between. The CDR3 is 15 residues long. Germline V gene lookup returns CDR1 ENHRY and CDR2 SYGVKD. CDR3 DNA: TGTGCCATCAGTGTACAGGAAAATAGCAATCAGCCCCAGCATTTT. It is translated as CAISVQENSNQPQHF.

This clone was found once. The chain recombines TRBV6-1 with TRBJ1-5; the D gene is possibly TRBD1 (6 bases). Germline V gene data show CDR1 as MNHNS and CDR2 as SASEGT. Trimming cost V 0 bases and J 6 bases, with 12 bases left between them. CDR3 length: 15 residues. The CDR3 region is CASSEAQGGGQPQHF. The DNA for the CDR3 is TGTGCCAGCAGTGAAGCACAGGGTGGGGGTCAGCCCCAGCATTTT.

The chain employs TRBV18 and TRBJ1-2, with D possibly TRBD1 on 6 matching bases. This CDR3 has 14 residues. The V and J ends lost 2 bases and 3 bases respectively, with 10 bases between them. In germline, CDR1 is KGHSH, CDR2 LQKENI. The CDR3 DNA reads TGTGCCAGCTCACCAACAGGGATCTACTATGGCTACACCTTC. It translates to CASSPTGIYYGYTF.

The chain joins TRBV28 to TRBJ1-5; 9 bases line up with TRBD1. The CDR3 length is 16 residues. J lost 2 bases, V lost 4 bases, and 6 bases had no gene match. The germline V gene encodes CDR1 MDHEN and CDR2 SYDVKM. Written as DNA, the CDR3 is TGTGCCAGCAGTTCAACAGGGGGCTGGGGCAATCAGCCCCAGCATTTT. Protein sequence: CASSSTGGWGNQPQHF.

The J gene is TRBJ2-7, the V gene TRBV11-1; D is possibly TRBD1 or TRBD2 (6 bases each). V lost 3 bases and J lost 1, with 25 bases in between. Germline CDR1 is SGHAT and CDR2 is FQDESV (reference sequence). The CDR3 has 19 amino acids. CDR3 sequence (DNA): TGTGCCAGCAGCTTTCTTACAGGGACTCTAATAGGGGTTTCCTACGAGCAGTACTTC. This codes for CASSFLTGTLIGVSYEQYF.

This clone was observed a handful of times. The rearrangement uses TRBV11-2 and TRBJ2-7, with 9 bases that match TRBD2. The CDR3 is made up of 15 amino acids. After removal of 1 base from V and 5 bases from J, the junction contained 6 bases not matched to a gene. Germline V gene sequence: CDR1 SGHAT, CDR2 FQNNGV. CDR3 DNA sequence: TGTGCCAGCAGCTTAGTGGGTAGCGGGAGAAACGAGCAGTACTTC. Translated: CASSLVGSGRNEQYF.

The chain couples TRBV2 to TRBJ2-4; D call uncertain. The germline V gene has CDR1 SNHLY and CDR2 FYNNEI. This CDR3 is 13 amino acids long. Trimming removed 1 base from V and 6 bases from J, with 7 bases in between. The CDR3 DNA sequence: TGTGCCAGCAGTGAAGTGACAATAAACATTCAGTACTTC. It specifies CASSEVTINIQYF.

Only a few counts were recorded for this clone. The V gene is TRBV6-1, the J gene TRBJ1-3; the D is unclear. The germline V gene encodes CDR1 MNHNS and CDR2 SASEGT. V was clipped by 6 bases and J by 0 bases, with 9 bases between them. The CDR3 runs to 14 residues. The CDR3 coding sequence is TGTGCCAGCAGAGTACCTTACTCTGGAAACACCATATATTTT. It translates to CASRVPYSGNTIYF.

The chain has TRBV13 and TRBJ2-3; D remains unclear. V shed 5 bases and J shed 6 bases, with 9 bases lying between them. Germline lookup yields CDR1 PRHDT and CDR2 FYEKMQ (reference sequence). The CDR3 is made up of 12 amino acids. The CDR3 here is CASSGISDTQYF. DNA for the CDR3: TGTGCCAGCAGCGGAATTTCGGATACGCAGTATTTT.

The chain joins TRBV28 to TRBJ1-1, with D possibly matching TRBD1 (6 bases). CDR1 is MDHEN, CDR2 SYDVKM, per germline. There are 13 residues in the CDR3. V was cut by 4 bases and J by 7 bases, with 13 bases left in between. The CDR3 DNA reads TGTGCCAGCAGTTCCGGGACACTCAGTGAAGCTTTCTTT. Its protein product is CASSSGTLSEAFF.

J is TRBJ1-2 and V is TRBV6-1, with 8 bases identical to TRBD1. Germline values: CDR1 MNHNS, CDR2 SASEGT. The CDR3 totals 15 residues. The V segment lost 0 bases and the J segment 9 bases; nucleotides outside the gene matches: 9. The CDR3: CASSEAGDRGWSYTF. The CDR3 coding sequence is TGTGCCAGCAGTGAAGCTGGAGACAGGGGTTGGAGCTACACCTTC.

The chain combines TRBV28 with TRBJ1-4; tentatively, D is TRBD1 (6 bases). The CDR3 runs to 15 residues. Looked up from germline, CDR1 is MDHEN and CDR2 is SYDVKM. The ends were cut back, 2 bases at V and 4 bases at J, with 11 bases in the middle. DNA of the CDR3: TGTGCCAGCAGTTTAGGGGGGGCGGATAATGAAAAACTGTTTTTT. This encodes CASSLGGADNEKLFF. Filled out from reference TRBV28 and TRBJ1-4, the complete variable domain reads DVKVTQSSRYLVKRTGEKVFLECVQDMDHENMFWYRQDPGLGLRLIYFSYDVKMKEKGDIPEGYSVSREKKERFSLILESASTNQTSMYLCASSLGGADNEKLFFGSGTQLSVL.

J is TRBJ2-7 and V is TRBV6-5; the match to TRBD1 covers 11 bases. Trimming at V came to 6 bases and at J to 6 bases, leaving 4 bases not matched to a gene. Germline values: CDR1 MNHEY, CDR2 SVGAGI. This CDR3 comprises 13 residues. CDR3 protein: CASSPGTGGEQYF. The CDR3 DNA is TGTGCCAGCAGCCCCGGGACAGGGGGCGAGCAGTACTTC.

There are a few counts of this clone. The chain is built from TRBV28 and TRBJ1-2; D remains ambiguous. V was shortened by 7 bases and J by 6 bases, with 21 bases between the two germline ends. This CDR3 is built from 15 residues. Germline V gene lookup returns CDR1 MDHEN and CDR2 SYDVKM. The CDR3 DNA is TGTGCCAGCAACATGACCCAACCCCCCTATCATGGCTACACCTTC. Translating it yields CASNMTQPPYHGYTF.

V is TRBV5-1 and J is TRBJ2-5, with 13 positions matching TRBD2. From germline, CDR1 is SGHRS and CDR2 YFSETQ. CDR3 size: 16 residues. The junction had 4 bases not matched to a gene; V was cut back by 4 bases and J by 1 base. CDR3 nucleotides: TGCGCCAGCAGCAGGGGGACTAGCGGGGCCCAAGAGACCCAGTACTTC. Residues: CASSRGTSGAQETQYF.

The chain uses TRBV5-1 and TRBJ2-7; D gene unclear. The germline V and J ends were trimmed by 0 bases and 6 bases, with 10 bases remaining between them. The CDR3 is 13 residues long. Germline loops: CDR1 SGHRS, CDR2 YFSETQ. The CDR3 loop reads CASSLEVVGEQYF. CDR3 bases: TGCGCCAGCAGCTTGGAGGTGGTTGGCGAGCAGTACTTC.